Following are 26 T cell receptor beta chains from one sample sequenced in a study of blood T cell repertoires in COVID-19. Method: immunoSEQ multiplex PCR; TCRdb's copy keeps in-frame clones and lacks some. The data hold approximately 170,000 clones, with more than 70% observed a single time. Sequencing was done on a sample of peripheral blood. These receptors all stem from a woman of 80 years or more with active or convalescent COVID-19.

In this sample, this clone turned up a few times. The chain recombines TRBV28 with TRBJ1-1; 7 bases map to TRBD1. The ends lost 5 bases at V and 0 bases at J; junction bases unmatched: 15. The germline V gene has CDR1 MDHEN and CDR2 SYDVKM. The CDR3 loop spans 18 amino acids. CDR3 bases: TGTGCCAGCAGTCCCCTTCTTCCAAACAGGGGAATGAACACTGAAGCTTTCTTT. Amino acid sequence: CASSPLLPNRGMNTEAFF.

Here the CDR3 reads CASSSQGARNEQFF. The CDR3 nucleotides are TGTGCCAGCAGTTCACAGGGGGCGCGGAATGAGCAGTTCTTC. The chain joins TRBV2 to TRBJ2-1; 9 bases match TRBD1. Germline V lookup: CDR1 SNHLY, CDR2 FYNNEI. V dropped 5 bases and J dropped 7; count of bases not matched to a gene: 6. The CDR3 sequence is 14 residues long.

The CDR3: CASSNPGELYEQYF. The CDR3 coding sequence is TGCGCCAGCAGCAATCCGGGGGAGCTATACGAGCAGTACTTC. This chain joins TRBV5-1 and TRBJ2-7; possible D gene TRBD2, 6 bases. Germline values: CDR1 SGHRS, CDR2 YFSETQ. V was trimmed by 4 bases and J by 4 bases, leaving 15 bases between them. The CDR3 sequence is 14 residues long. The full variable domain, in which reference TRBV5-1 and TRBJ2-7 provide the parts outside the CDR3, is KAGVTQTPRYLIKTRGQQVTLSCSPISGHRSVSWYQQTPGQGLQFLFEYFSETQRNKGNFPGRFSGRQFSNSRSEMNVSTLELGDSALYLCASSNPGELYEQYFGPGTRLTVT.

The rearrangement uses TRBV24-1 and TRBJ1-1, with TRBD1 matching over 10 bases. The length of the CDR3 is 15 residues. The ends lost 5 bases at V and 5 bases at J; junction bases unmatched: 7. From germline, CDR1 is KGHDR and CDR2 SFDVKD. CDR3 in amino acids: CATSGGQGRSTEAFF. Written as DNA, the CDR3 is TGTGCCACCAGTGGGGGACAGGGGCGAAGTACTGAAGCTTTCTTT.

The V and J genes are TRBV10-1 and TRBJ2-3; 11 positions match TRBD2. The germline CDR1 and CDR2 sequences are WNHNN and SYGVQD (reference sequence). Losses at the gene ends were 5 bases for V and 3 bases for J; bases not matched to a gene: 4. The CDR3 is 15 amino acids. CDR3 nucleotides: TGCGCCAGCAGTATAGCGGGAGGGCCGACAGATACGCAGTATTTT. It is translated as CASSIAGGPTDTQYF.

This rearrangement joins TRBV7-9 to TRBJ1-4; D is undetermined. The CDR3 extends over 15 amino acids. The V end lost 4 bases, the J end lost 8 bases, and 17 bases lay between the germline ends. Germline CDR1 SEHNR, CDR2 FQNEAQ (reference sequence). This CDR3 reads CASSSRGGPLEKLFF. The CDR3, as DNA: TGTGCCAGCAGCTCTAGAGGAGGACCTCTAGAAAAACTGTTTTTT.

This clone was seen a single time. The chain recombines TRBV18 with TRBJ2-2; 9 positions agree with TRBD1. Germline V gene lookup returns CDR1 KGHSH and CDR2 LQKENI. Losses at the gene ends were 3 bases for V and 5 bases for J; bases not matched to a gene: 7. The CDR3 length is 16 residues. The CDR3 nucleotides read TGTGCCAGCTCACCTTACGGGACAGGGTCAACCGGGGAGCTGTTTTTT. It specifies CASSPYGTGSTGELFF.

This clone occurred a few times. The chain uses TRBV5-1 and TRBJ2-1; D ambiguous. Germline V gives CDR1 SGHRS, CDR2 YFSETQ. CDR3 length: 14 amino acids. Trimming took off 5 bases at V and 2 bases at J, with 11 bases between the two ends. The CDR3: CASRRDNAYNEQFF. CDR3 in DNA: TGCGCCAGCAGACGCGACAATGCCTACAATGAGCAGTTCTTC. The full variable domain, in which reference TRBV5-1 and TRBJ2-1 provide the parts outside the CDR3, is KAGVTQTPRYLIKTRGQQVTLSCSPISGHRSVSWYQQTPGQGLQFLFEYFSETQRNKGNFPGRFSGRQFSNSRSEMNVSTLELGDSALYLCASRRDNAYNEQFFGPGTRLTVL.

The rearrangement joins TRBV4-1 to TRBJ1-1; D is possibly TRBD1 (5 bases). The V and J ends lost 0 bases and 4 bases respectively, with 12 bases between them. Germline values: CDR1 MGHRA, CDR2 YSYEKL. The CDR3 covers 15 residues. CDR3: CASSQDRRGTTEAFF. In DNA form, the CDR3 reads TGCGCCAGCAGCCAAGATAGGCGGGGGACCACTGAAGCTTTCTTT.

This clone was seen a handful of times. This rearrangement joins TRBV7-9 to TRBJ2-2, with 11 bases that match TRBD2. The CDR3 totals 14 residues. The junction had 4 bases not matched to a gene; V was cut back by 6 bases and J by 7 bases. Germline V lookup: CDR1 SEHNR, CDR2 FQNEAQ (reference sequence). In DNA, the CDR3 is TGTGCCAGCAGACTAGCGGGAGATGGCGGGGAGCTGTTTTTT. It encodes CASRLAGDGGELFF.

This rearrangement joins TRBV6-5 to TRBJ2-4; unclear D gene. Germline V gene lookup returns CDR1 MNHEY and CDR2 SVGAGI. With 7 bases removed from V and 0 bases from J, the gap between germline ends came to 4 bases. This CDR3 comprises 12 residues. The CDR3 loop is CASTIAKNIQYF. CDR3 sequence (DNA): TGTGCCAGCACAATAGCCAAAAACATTCAGTACTTC.

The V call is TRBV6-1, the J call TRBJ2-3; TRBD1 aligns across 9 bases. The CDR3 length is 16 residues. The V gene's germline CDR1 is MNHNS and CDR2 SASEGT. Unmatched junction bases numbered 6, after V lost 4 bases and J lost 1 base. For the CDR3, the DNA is TGTGCCAGCAGTGCTAACAGGGGGCCTGGCACAGATACGCAGTATTTT. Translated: CASSANRGPGTDTQYF.

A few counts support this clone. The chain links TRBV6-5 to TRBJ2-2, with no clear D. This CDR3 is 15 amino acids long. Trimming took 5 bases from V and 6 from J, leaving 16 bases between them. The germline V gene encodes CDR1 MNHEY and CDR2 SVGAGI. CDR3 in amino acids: CASSIQVALAGELFF. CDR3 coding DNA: TGTGCCAGCAGTATTCAGGTCGCACTCGCCGGGGAGCTGTTTTTT.

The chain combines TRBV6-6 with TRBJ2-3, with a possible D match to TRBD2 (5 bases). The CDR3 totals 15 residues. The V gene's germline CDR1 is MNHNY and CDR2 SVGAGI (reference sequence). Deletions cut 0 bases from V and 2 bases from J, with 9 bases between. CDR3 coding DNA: TGTGCCAGCAGTTACTCTCCGGAGGACACAGATACGCAGTATTTT. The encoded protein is CASSYSPEDTDTQYF.

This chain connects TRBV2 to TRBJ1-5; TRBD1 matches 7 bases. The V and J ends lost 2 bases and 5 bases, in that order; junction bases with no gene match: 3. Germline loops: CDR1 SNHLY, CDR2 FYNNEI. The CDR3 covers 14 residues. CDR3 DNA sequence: TGTGCCAGCAGTGAAACAGGGGAAGATCAGCCCCAGCATTTT. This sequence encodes CASSETGEDQPQHF. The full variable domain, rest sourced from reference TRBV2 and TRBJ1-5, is EPEVTQTPSHQVTQMGQEVILRCVPISNHLYFYWYRQILGQKVEFLVSFYNNEISEKSEIFDDQFSVERPDGSNFTLKIRSTKLEDSAMYFCASSETGEDQPQHFGDGTRLSIL.

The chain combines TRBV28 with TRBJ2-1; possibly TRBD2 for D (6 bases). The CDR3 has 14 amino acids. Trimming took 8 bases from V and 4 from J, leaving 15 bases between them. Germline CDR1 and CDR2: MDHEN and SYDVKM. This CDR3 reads CASGSYGSYNEQFF. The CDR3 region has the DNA TGTGCCAGCGGGTCGTACGGGAGTTACAATGAGCAGTTCTTC.

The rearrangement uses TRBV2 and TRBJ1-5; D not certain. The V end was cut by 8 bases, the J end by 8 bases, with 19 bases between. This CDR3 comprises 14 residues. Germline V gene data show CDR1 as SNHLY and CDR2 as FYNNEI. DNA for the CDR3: TGTGCCAGCGGCGCCACCGGGAGCATGGAGCCCCAGCATTTT. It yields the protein CASGATGSMEPQHF.

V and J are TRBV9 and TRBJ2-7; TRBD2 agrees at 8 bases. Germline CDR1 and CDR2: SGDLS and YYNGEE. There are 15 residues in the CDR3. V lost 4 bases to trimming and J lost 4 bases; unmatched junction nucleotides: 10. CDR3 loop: CASSPRGGLLYEQYF. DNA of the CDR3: TGTGCCAGCAGCCCACGGGGGGGTTTGTTGTACGAGCAGTACTTC.

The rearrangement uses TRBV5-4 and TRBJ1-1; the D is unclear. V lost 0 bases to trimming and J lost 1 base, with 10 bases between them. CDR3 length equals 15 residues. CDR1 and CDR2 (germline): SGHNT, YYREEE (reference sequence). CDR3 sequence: CASSLAVSGNTEAFF. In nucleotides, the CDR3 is TGTGCCAGCAGCTTGGCCGTTTCGGGGAACACTGAAGCTTTCTTT.

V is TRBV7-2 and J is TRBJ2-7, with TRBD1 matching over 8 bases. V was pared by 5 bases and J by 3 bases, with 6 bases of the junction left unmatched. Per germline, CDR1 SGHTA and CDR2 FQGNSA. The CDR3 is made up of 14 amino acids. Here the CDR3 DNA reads TGTGCCAGCAGCCGGACAGGGATGAACTACGAGCAGTACTTC. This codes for CASSRTGMNYEQYF.

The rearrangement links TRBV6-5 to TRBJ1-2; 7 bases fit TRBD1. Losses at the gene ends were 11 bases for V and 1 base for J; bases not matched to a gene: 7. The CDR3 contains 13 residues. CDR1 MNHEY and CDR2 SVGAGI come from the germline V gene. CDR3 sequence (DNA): TGTGCCGGGGCGGGACAGCTTAACTATGGCTACACCTTC. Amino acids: CAGAGQLNYGYTF.

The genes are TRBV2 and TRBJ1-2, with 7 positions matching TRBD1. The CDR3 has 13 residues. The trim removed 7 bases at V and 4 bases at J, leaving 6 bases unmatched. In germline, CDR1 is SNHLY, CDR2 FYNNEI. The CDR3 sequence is CASTGQTIYGYTF. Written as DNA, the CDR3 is TGTGCCAGCACGGGACAGACGATCTATGGCTACACCTTC.

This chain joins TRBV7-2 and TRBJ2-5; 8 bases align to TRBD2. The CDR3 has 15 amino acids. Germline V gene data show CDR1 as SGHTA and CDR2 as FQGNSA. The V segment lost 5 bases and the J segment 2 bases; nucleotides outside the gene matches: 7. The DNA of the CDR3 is TGTGCCAGCAGCCGGGGGGGAAGTCCACAAGAGACCCAGTACTTC. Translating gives CASSRGGSPQETQYF.

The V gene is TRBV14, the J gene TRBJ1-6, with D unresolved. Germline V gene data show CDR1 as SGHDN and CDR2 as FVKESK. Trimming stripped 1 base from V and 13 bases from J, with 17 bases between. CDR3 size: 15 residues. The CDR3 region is CASSQGAIQFFPLHF. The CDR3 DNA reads TGTGCCAGCAGCCAAGGGGCGATACAGTTTTTTCCCCTCCACTTT.

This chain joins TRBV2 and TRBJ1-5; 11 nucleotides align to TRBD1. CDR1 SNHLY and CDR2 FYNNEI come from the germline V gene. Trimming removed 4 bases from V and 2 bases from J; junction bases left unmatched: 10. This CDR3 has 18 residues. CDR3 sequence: CASSGRTGGRRGNQPQHF. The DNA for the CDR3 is TGTGCCAGCAGTGGACGGACAGGGGGCAGGAGAGGCAATCAGCCCCAGCATTTT.

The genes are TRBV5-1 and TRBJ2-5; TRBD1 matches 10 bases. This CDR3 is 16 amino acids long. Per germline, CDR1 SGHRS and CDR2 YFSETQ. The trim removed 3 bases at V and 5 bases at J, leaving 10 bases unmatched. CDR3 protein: CASSSADRGRWETQYF. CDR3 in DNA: TGCGCCAGCAGCTCGGCCGACAGGGGGCGGTGGGAGACCCAGTACTTC.